These 31 T cell receptor beta chains originate from one sample sequenced in a study of T-cell reconstitution after alpha-beta-depleted transplantation in children. Preparation of the TCRbeta library involved a method that used unique molecular identifiers. TCRdb ran MiXCR on the PCR reads and lists one entry per CDR3 protein. The profile shows 780,000 or so distinct CDR3 sequences, 16% of them singletons. Sequenced material: PBMCs, mostly from graft donor cells, taken 360 days after TCRalphabeta/CD19-depleted stem cell transplant. These receptors originate from a male patient aged 5 to 17 who had a stem cell transplant for acute lymphoblastic leukemia, so the T cells may come from the graft donor.

A few counts support this clonotype. The rearrangement uses TRBV20-1 and TRBJ2-1; no definite D call. The CDR3 runs to 12 residues. V gave up 1 base and J gave up 6 bases, with 7 bases separating them. Germline V gene data show CDR1 as DFQATT and CDR2 as SNEGSKA (reference sequence). CDR3 nucleotides: TGCAGTGCTAGAGCTCTACCCAATGAGCAGTTCTTC. It is translated as CSARALPNEQFF.

The rearrangement links TRBV20-1 to TRBJ2-7, with D perhaps TRBD2 (6 bases). The germline gives CDR1 DFQATT, CDR2 SNEGSKA (reference sequence). The CDR3 covers 12 residues. V was cut by 6 bases and J by 3 bases, with 12 bases left in between. Written as DNA, the CDR3 is TGCAGTGCCACGGGACTGATCTACGAGCAGTACTTC. It is translated as CSATGLIYEQYF.

This clonotype has more than one count but fewer than ten. V usage is TRBV12-3 or TRBV12-4 and J usage is TRBJ2-2, with TRBD2 matching over 7 bases. The ends lost 7 bases at V and 8 bases at J; junction bases unmatched: 7. The CDR3 runs to 13 residues. DNA of the CDR3: TGTGCCAGCACCCTGGGCGGGGGTGGGGAGCTGTTTTTT. It specifies CASTLGGGGELFF.

This clonotype appeared a few times. The J gene is TRBJ1-4, the V gene TRBV10-3; D unresolved. In germline, CDR1 is ENHRY, CDR2 SYGVKD. This CDR3 has 12 residues. V lost 6 bases, J lost 8 bases, and 10 bases lay in between. DNA for the CDR3: TGTGCCATCAGCCCTGAGAGGGAAAAACTGTTTTTT. Protein: CAISPEREKLFF.

The chain joins TRBV5-1 to TRBJ2-7, with a weak D call TRBD1 (5 bases). CDR3 length: 14 residues. With 0 bases removed from V and 6 bases from J, the gap between germline ends came to 13 bases. Germline V gives CDR1 SGHRS, CDR2 YFSETQ. The CDR3 DNA sequence: TGCGCCAGCAGCTTGGCCGGAAGGGGCGGCGAGCAGTACTTC. Its translation: CASSLAGRGGEQYF.

In nucleotides, the CDR3 is TGTGCCAGCAGTCACGGACAGATTGCGAACACCGGGGAGCTGTTTTTT. This gives the protein CASSHGQIANTGELFF. The V gene is TRBV12-3 or TRBV12-4, the J gene TRBJ2-2; a possible D gene is TRBD1 (6 bases). Trimming stripped 5 bases from V and 0 bases from J, with 13 bases between. There are 16 residues in the CDR3.

This clonotype was counted only a few times. J is TRBJ2-6 and V is TRBV29-1; a possible D gene is TRBD1 (5 bases). There are 18 residues in the CDR3. Germline CDR1 is SQVTM and CDR2 is ANQGSEA. The ends were cut back, 4 bases at V and 0 bases at J, with 19 bases in the middle. The CDR3 loop is CSVVWMTDLLSGANVLTF. CDR3 nucleotides: TGCAGCGTTGTTTGGATGACAGATCTACTCTCTGGGGCCAACGTCCTGACTTTC.

This clonotype was counted at least ten times. The rearrangement uses TRBV5-1 and TRBJ2-2, with D maybe TRBD2 (5 bases). The V gene lost 3 bases and the J gene lost 5 bases, with 11 bases spanning the gap. CDR1 and CDR2 (germline): SGHRS, YFSETQ. The CDR3 is 14 residues long. The CDR3 reads CASSSQRKTGELFF. CDR3 nucleotide sequence: TGCGCCAGCAGCTCCCAGCGGAAGACCGGGGAGCTGTTTTTT.

This chain links TRBV6-5 with TRBJ2-1; D perhaps matches TRBD2 (6 bases). Germline V gene lookup returns CDR1 MNHEY and CDR2 SVGAGI. Trimming removed 6 bases at V and 8 bases at J, with 17 bases between. CDR3 length: 14 residues. The CDR3 sequence is CASRRLVGDYEQFF. The CDR3 nucleotides are TGTGCCAGCAGAAGACTGGTGGGGGACTATGAGCAGTTCTTC.

This clonotype was recorded only once. This chain joins TRBV5-4 and TRBJ2-7; D may be TRBD2 (6 bases). V was cut by 0 bases and J by 3 bases, with 10 bases left in between. Germline V gene sequence: CDR1 SGHNT, CDR2 YYREEE (reference sequence). The CDR3 totals 14 residues. The CDR3: CASSLETAGYEQYF. The DNA of the CDR3 is TGTGCCAGCAGCTTGGAAACAGCGGGCTACGAGCAGTACTTC. The complete variable domain, with remaining parts taken from reference TRBV5-4 and TRBJ2-7, reads ETGVTQSPTHLIKTRGQQVTLRCSSQSGHNTVSWYQQALGQGPQFIFQYYREEENGRGNFPPRFSGLQFPNYSSELNVNALELDDSALYLCASSLETAGYEQYFGPGTRLTVT.

The V call is TRBV19, the J call TRBJ2-3, with D hard to call. V was trimmed by 3 bases and J by 6 bases, leaving 10 bases between them. Per germline, CDR1 LNHDA and CDR2 SQIVND (reference sequence). The CDR3 covers 13 residues. As DNA, the CDR3 is TGTGCCAGTAGTATGGCCCTAGGTGATACGCAGTATTTT. It codes for CASSMALGDTQYF.

The chain carries TRBV9 and TRBJ2-3, with D possibly matching TRBD2 (6 bases). Germline V CDR1 and CDR2: SGDLS, YYNGEE. The V gene lost 1 base and the J gene lost 1 base, with 13 bases spanning the gap. The CDR3 has 16 residues. In DNA, the CDR3 is TGTGCCAGCAGCGTAAGGGCCGGGGAGGGCACAGATACGCAGTATTTT. This codes for CASSVRAGEGTDTQYF.

This chain connects TRBV2 to TRBJ1-2; 12 nucleotides line up with TRBD1. The length of the CDR3 is 18 residues. The germline gives CDR1 SNHLY, CDR2 FYNNEI. V trimming: 5 bases; J trimming: 5 bases; junction bases outside the gene matches: 15. In nucleotides, the CDR3 is TGTGCCAGCAGTTTTGTCGGGACAGGGGGCGCGGTGGGGTATGGCTACACCTTC. It codes for CASSFVGTGGAVGYGYTF.

This clonotype was counted only a few times. The chain recombines TRBV24-1 with TRBJ2-1; no definite D call. Deletions cut 3 bases from V and 5 bases from J, with 13 bases between. The germline V gene encodes CDR1 KGHDR and CDR2 SFDVKD. This CDR3 spans 15 amino acids. CDR3 in amino acids: CATSDGRIRNNEQFF. The DNA for the CDR3 is TGTGCCACCAGTGATGGTCGCATACGGAACAATGAGCAGTTCTTC.

This clonotype came up a few times. This rearrangement joins TRBV4-2 to TRBJ2-7; 7 positions agree with TRBD2. Trimming at V came to 1 base and at J to 5 bases, leaving 11 bases not matched to a gene. Germline V lookup: CDR1 LGHNA, CDR2 YNFKEQ. The CDR3 totals 16 residues. The CDR3 nucleotides read TGTGCCAGCAGCCAAGCTACACCTAGCGGATCTCACGAGCAGTACTTC. Translating it yields CASSQATPSGSHEQYF.

The rearrangement links TRBV3-1 to TRBJ2-3; TRBD2 matches 14 bases. The germline gives CDR1 LGHDT, CDR2 YNNKEL (reference sequence). The junction had 5 bases not matched to a gene; V was cut back by 4 bases and J by 2 bases. CDR3 length equals 17 residues. The CDR3 DNA sequence: TGTGCCAGCAGCCTCCGGGGACTAGCGGGAGTCACAGATACGCAGTATTTT. This encodes CASSLRGLAGVTDTQYF.

This chain links TRBV15 with TRBJ2-7; tentatively, D is TRBD1 or TRBD2 (6 bases each). The germline gives CDR1 LNHNV, CDR2 YYDKDF (reference sequence). The CDR3 is 14 residues long. Trimming took off 3 bases at V and 1 base at J, with 10 bases between the two ends. CDR3 coding DNA: TGTGCCACCAGCAGCAGAGGGGGGTCCTACGAGCAGTACTTC. Translated: CATSSRGGSYEQYF.

The table lists this clonotype with many counts. The V gene is TRBV5-1, the J gene TRBJ2-2; unclear D gene. Germline CDR1 is SGHRS and CDR2 is YFSETQ. V was shortened by 3 bases and J by 4 bases, with 4 bases between the two germline ends. The CDR3 length is 12 residues. The CDR3 loop is CASSSPTGELFF. The DNA of the CDR3 is TGCGCCAGCAGCTCCCCCACCGGGGAGCTGTTTTTT.

V and J are TRBV3-1 and TRBJ2-7; 13 bases match TRBD2. This CDR3 has 14 residues. Germline V lookup: CDR1 LGHDT, CDR2 YNNKEL (reference sequence). V shed 4 bases and J 9 bases; nucleotides not matched to a gene: 6. CDR3 loop: CASSLGTSGIGQYF. CDR3 bases: TGTGCCAGCAGCCTTGGGACTAGCGGGATCGGGCAGTACTTC.

This clonotype was detected only a few times. The chain recombines TRBV12-3 or TRBV12-4 with TRBJ1-6; 7 bases line up with TRBD1. The CDR3 consists of 16 residues. V shed 5 bases, J shed 4 bases, and the junction held 8 bases outside the gene matches. The DNA of the CDR3 is TGTGCCAGCAGTCCGCAGGGGGGGGAGTATAATTCACCCCTCCACTTT. Amino acid sequence: CASSPQGGEYNSPLHF.

This clonotype has more than one count but fewer than ten. V and J are TRBV29-1 and TRBJ1-2; 7 bases are shared with TRBD1. Germline V gives CDR1 SQVTM, CDR2 ANQGSEA. CDR3 length: 11 amino acids. V lost 6 bases and J lost 4; bases outside the gene matches: 2. CDR3 bases: TGCAGCGTGCCAGGGGGCTATGGCTACACCTTC. Residues: CSVPGGYGYTF.

The chain links TRBV5-5 to TRBJ1-1; D is possibly TRBD1 (5 bases). The CDR3 sequence is 14 residues long. Germline V lookup: CDR1 SGHKS, CDR2 YYEKEE (reference sequence). Trimming took 4 bases from V and 0 from J, leaving 10 bases between them. CDR3 DNA: TGTGCCAGCAGCCGAGGGGCACTGAACACTGAAGCTTTCTTT. Protein product: CASSRGALNTEAFF.

The chain links TRBV5-1 to TRBJ1-2; no definite D call. Trimming shortened V by 7 bases and J by 4 bases, and 17 bases separated the two germline ends. Germline-derived CDR1 and CDR2 are SGHRS and YFSETQ. CDR3 length: 14 residues. CDR3 protein: CASGDTTAFYGYTF. CDR3 in DNA: TGCGCCAGCGGGGATACGACGGCCTTCTATGGCTACACCTTC.

This clonotype was seen ten or more times. V is TRBV5-6 and J is TRBJ2-7; weak D call: TRBD1 (6 bases). Germline CDR1 and CDR2: SGHDT and YYEEEE. This CDR3 is 16 amino acids long. Trimming cost V 6 bases and J 2 bases, with 21 bases left between them. Written as DNA, the CDR3 is TGTGCCAGCACCGTGGGACACAGGGTGGGGGCCTACGAGCAGTACTTC. This sequence encodes CASTVGHRVGAYEQYF.

The chain combines TRBV9 with TRBJ2-5, with 8 nucleotides matching TRBD1. The germline CDR1 and CDR2 sequences are SGDLS and YYNGEE. The CDR3 extends over 16 amino acids. J was trimmed by 1 base and V by 1 base; bases with no gene match: 6. DNA for the CDR3: TGTGCCAGCAGCGTACAGGGGGCCCCTTCCCAAGAGACCCAGTACTTC. Protein product: CASSVQGAPSQETQYF.

This clonotype was observed a handful of times. V gene TRBV25-1 combines with J gene TRBJ2-7; the D gene could be TRBD1 or TRBD2 (5 bases each). Germline loops: CDR1 MGHDK, CDR2 SYGVNS. Trimming shortened V by 10 bases and J by 6 bases, and 19 bases separated the two germline ends. The CDR3 length is 13 residues. This CDR3 reads CATTRDLTSEQYF. The CDR3 DNA reads TGTGCCACCACTAGGGACCTGACAAGCGAGCAGTACTTC.

The rearrangement links TRBV29-1 to TRBJ2-2; D ambiguous. CDR1 and CDR2 from the germline V gene are SQVTM and ANQGSEA. Trimming shortened V by 2 bases and J by 4 bases, and 11 bases separated the two germline ends. The CDR3 runs 14 residues. The CDR3 loop is CSVELWAVTGELFF. In DNA, the CDR3 is TGCAGCGTTGAATTGTGGGCAGTCACCGGGGAGCTGTTTTTT.

Worth noting for this clonotype: A much larger clone differs by one base, so this may be a read error. Likely a read error: the CDR3 ends without its conserved phenylalanine or tryptophan. The genes are TRBV3-1 and TRBJ1-1, with TRBD1 matching 8 bases. The germline gives CDR1 LGHDT, CDR2 YNNKEL (reference sequence). The junction had 4 bases not matched to a gene; V was cut back by 4 bases and J by 3 bases. The CDR3 loop spans 14 amino acids. The CDR3 protein is CASSRDRKHTEAFS. CDR3 DNA: TGTGCCAGCAGCCGGGACAGGAAACACACTGAAGCTTTCTCT.

The chain uses TRBV5-4 and TRBJ2-1, with D possibly TRBD2 on 6 matching bases. Germline values: CDR1 SGHNT, CDR2 YYREEE (reference sequence). V was pared by 3 bases and J by 3 bases, with 22 bases between. The CDR3 sequence is 18 residues long. The CDR3: CASSWILLSGRGYNEQFF. CDR3 coding DNA: TGTGCCAGCAGCTGGATACTACTTAGCGGCCGCGGCTACAATGAGCAGTTCTTC.

The chain joins TRBV6-5 to TRBJ2-5, with D unclear. Germline V lookup: CDR1 MNHEY, CDR2 SVGAGI. V was clipped by 4 bases and J by 0 bases, with 9 bases between them. The CDR3 has 14 amino acids. CDR3 in amino acids: CASSWGWYQETQYF. The CDR3 DNA follows: TGTGCCAGCAGTTGGGGATGGTACCAAGAGACCCAGTACTTC.

V gene TRBV29-1 combines with J gene TRBJ2-7, with 7 bases matching TRBD2. CDR1 is SQVTM and CDR2 is ANQGSEA in the germline V gene. The junction had 5 bases not matched to a gene; V was cut back by 1 base and J by 2 bases. The CDR3 sequence is 14 residues long. The DNA for the CDR3 is TGCAGCGTTGAAGGGCAGGGAGGGACCTACGAGCAGTACTTC. Translating gives CSVEGQGGTYEQYF.